The 5 T cell receptor beta chains given below trace back to one sample, sequenced in a study of cytomegalovirus exposure and HLA in healthy donors. Amplification used 60 Vbeta primers and 13 Jbeta primers. Measured with immunoSEQ multiplex PCR; TCRdb has only the in-frame clones, and not every one. The sample data list approximately 170,000 clones. The specimen sequenced was PBMCs. The receptors originated from a woman younger than 35 in good health and CMV-seropositive.

This sequence joins TRBV19 and TRBJ2-5, with 13 nucleotides matching TRBD2. The J call is uncertain, as TRBJ2-7 better fits the DNA end. This CDR3 is built from 15 residues. Germline V gives CDR1 LNHDA, CDR2 SQIVND (reference sequence). The chain's CDR3 is CASSSGTSGDYEQYF. CDR3 DNA sequence: TGTGCCAGTAGCTCCGGGACTAGCGGGGACTACGAGCAGTACTTC.

The chain couples TRBV14 to TRBJ1-6; D remains unclear. This CDR3 spans 14 amino acids. The germline V and J ends were trimmed by 1 base and 5 bases, with 6 bases remaining between them. Germline V CDR1 and CDR2: SGHDN, FVKESK. Here the CDR3 reads CASSQVQNNSPLHF. CDR3 DNA: TGTGCCAGCAGCCAAGTACAAAATAATTCACCCCTCCACTTT.

Worth noting for this clone: Other nucleotide sequences from this sample produce the same CDR3. This chain uses TRBV19 with TRBJ1-2, with D possibly TRBD1 on 5 matching bases. Trimming left V 3 bases short and J 3 bases short, with 8 bases between. The CDR3 is made up of 13 amino acids. CDR1 and CDR2 (germline): LNHDA, SQIVND (reference sequence). The CDR3 here is CASSIGGDYGYTF. CDR3 nucleotides: TGTGCCAGTAGTATTGGAGGGGACTATGGCTACACCTTC.

V gene TRBV2 combines with J gene TRBJ1-5, with TRBD1 identical over 7 bases. This CDR3 is 17 amino acids long. The V gene end was trimmed by 6 bases and the J gene end by 2 bases; junction bases not matched to a gene: 13. Germline CDR1 is SNHLY and CDR2 is FYNNEI. The CDR3 coding sequence is TGTGCCAGCAGGCGAGAATACGACAGGGCCGGCAATCAGCCCCAGCATTTT. It specifies CASRREYDRAGNQPQHF. Together with reference TRBV2 and TRBJ1-5, the CDR3 gives the full variable domain: EPEVTQTPSHQVTQMGQEVILRCVPISNHLYFYWYRQILGQKVEFLVSFYNNEISEKSEIFDDQFSVERPDGSNFTLKIRSTKLEDSAMYFCASRREYDRAGNQPQHFGDGTRLSIL.

The rearrangement uses TRBV9 and TRBJ2-1; D might be TRBD1 (6 bases). Germline-derived CDR1 and CDR2 are SGDLS and YYNGEE. V lost 0 bases, J lost 5 bases, and 12 bases lay in between. The length of the CDR3 is 15 residues. CDR3 coding DNA: TGTGCCAGCAGCGTAGGGCAGGGGATCGACAATGAGCAGTTCTTC. Amino acid sequence: CASSVGQGIDNEQFF. The variable domain in full, with the rest retrieved from reference TRBV9 and TRBJ2-1, is DSGVTQTPKHLITATGQRVTLRCSPRSGDLSVYWYQQSLDQGLQFLIQYYNGEERAKGNILERFSAQQFPDLHSELNLSSLELGDSALYFCASSVGQGIDNEQFFGPGTRLTVL.